This T cell receptor (beta chain) was retrieved from a study of OX40 agonist ivuxolimab in advanced cancers. In the study overall: The study reported partial responses in three patients: one hepatocellular carcinoma, two cutaneous melanoma.

Of note for this clone: Its antigen is undetermined.

There are 13 residues in the CDR3. The V and J ends lost 4 bases and 2 bases respectively, with 9 bases between them. Study findings and constraints: Clones of CD4+ and CD8+ blood T cells grew by week 6 at doses of 0.1 to 3.0 mg/kg.

The assay was immunoSEQ multiplex PCR, and TCRdb's table has in-frame clones only and misses some. This table holds 90,000 to 130,000 clones, less than 95% found once. Samples of blood were obtained at baseline, on cycle 4 day 1, and on cycle 7 day 1. The starting material was CD4+ or CD8+ T cells sorted from blood, obtained in a trial of the OX40 agonist ivuxolimab. The clonotype was recovered from an adult with an advanced solid tumor such as melanoma, head and neck, liver or kidney cancer. This rearrangement joins TRBV7-1 to TRBJ2-7; D gene ambiguous. TRBV7-1 carries the ORF label, with uncertain function. This CDR3 reads CASSLEVTYEQYF. The CDR3 nucleotides are TGTGCCAGCAGCTTAGAGGTAACCTACGAGCAGTACTTC.